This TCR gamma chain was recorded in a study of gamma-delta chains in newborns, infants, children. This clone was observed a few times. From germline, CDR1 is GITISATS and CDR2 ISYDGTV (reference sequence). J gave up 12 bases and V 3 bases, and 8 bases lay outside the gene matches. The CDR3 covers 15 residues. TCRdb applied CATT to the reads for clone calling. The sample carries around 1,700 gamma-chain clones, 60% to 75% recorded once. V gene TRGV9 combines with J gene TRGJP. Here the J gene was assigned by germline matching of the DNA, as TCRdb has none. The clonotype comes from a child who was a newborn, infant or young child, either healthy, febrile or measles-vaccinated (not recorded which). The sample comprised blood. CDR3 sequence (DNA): TGTGCCTTGTGGGAGCCCGTGGGGGGCAAAAAAATCAAGGTATTT. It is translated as CALWEPVGGKKIKVF.